The 11 T cell receptor beta chains presented below share a single source sample, sequenced in a study of blood T cells in healthy people across ages. The use of a sample-barcoded 5' primer and a J-beta primer mix characterized a second PCR of about 6 to 12 cycles. TCRdb analysed the 5' RACE reads with MiXCR anew, one entry per CDR3 protein. The data show about 1 million distinct CDR3 sequences, with under 45% seen just once and approximately 17% held by the top ten. Sequencing was carried out using blood. The source is a woman aged 55-70 years in good health.

This clonotype was seen more than once but under ten times. The rearrangement joins TRBV7-2 to TRBJ2-7; D is unclear. Trimming stripped 11 bases from V and 3 bases from J, with 14 bases between. CDR3 length: 12 amino acids. Germline CDR1 is SGHTA and CDR2 is FQGNSA. The CDR3: CASSRADYEQYF. CDR3 bases: TGTGCCTCGTCTAGGGCTGACTACGAGCAGTACTTC.

The chain recombines TRBV16 with TRBJ1-5; D is undetermined. Germline lookup yields CDR1 KGHSY and CDR2 FQNENV. V was cut by 4 bases and J by 7 bases, with 14 bases left in between. The CDR3 length is 14 residues. The CDR3 region has the DNA TGTGCCAGCAGCCCAAGGGTGAGAGAGCAGCCCCAGCATTTT. Translated: CASSPRVREQPQHF.

The chain carries TRBV15 and TRBJ2-1; 13 bases match TRBD2. Germline V gives CDR1 LNHNV, CDR2 YYDKDF (reference sequence). The V segment lost 0 bases and the J segment 7 bases; nucleotides outside the gene matches: 9. The CDR3 covers 18 residues. The CDR3 here is CATSRDTWTSGRGNEQFF. DNA for the CDR3: TGTGCCACCAGCAGAGATACGTGGACTAGCGGGAGAGGAAATGAGCAGTTCTTC. The whole variable domain, filled in from reference TRBV15 and TRBJ2-1, reads DAMVIQNPRYQVTQFGKPVTLSCSQTLNHNVMYWYQQKSSQAPKLLFHYYDKDFNNEADTPDNFQSRRPNTSFCFLDIRSPGLGDTAMYLCATSRDTWTSGRGNEQFFGPGTRLTVL.

This clonotype was observed a handful of times. The V call is TRBV11-1, the J call TRBJ1-5; TRBD1 might be the D (6 bases). Germline CDR1 and CDR2: SGHAT and FQDESV (reference sequence). The CDR3 covers 20 residues. Trimming removed 3 bases at V and 0 bases at J, with 24 bases between. CDR3 in amino acids: CASSFTGPSKRQDSNQPQHF. The DNA of the CDR3 is TGTGCCAGCAGCTTTACGGGTCCCAGTAAGCGACAGGATAGCAATCAGCCCCAGCATTTT.

This clonotype was seen a few times. The rearrangement joins TRBV14 to TRBJ1-4; tentatively, D is TRBD1 (5 bases). Trimming took 1 base from V and 6 from J, leaving 12 bases between them. Germline V CDR1 and CDR2: SGHDN, FVKESK. CDR3 size: 15 residues. The CDR3 protein is CASSQGAGKYEKLFF. The DNA of the CDR3 is TGTGCCAGCAGCCAAGGGGCAGGGAAGTATGAAAAACTGTTTTTT.

This clonotype has only a few counts. The J gene is TRBJ2-5, the V gene TRBV5-1, with TRBD2 matching over 10 bases. Germline CDR1 SGHRS, CDR2 YFSETQ. After removal of 2 bases from V and 3 bases from J, the junction contained 7 bases not matched to a gene. This CDR3 is 16 amino acids long. The CDR3 DNA sequence: TGCGCCAGCAGCTTCTCTAATCTAGCGGGAGAAGAGACCCAGTACTTC. Translated: CASSFSNLAGEETQYF.

This clonotype was seen more than once but under ten times. DNA for the CDR3: TGCAGCGGCCGATCTAGCGCGAGCTCCTACAATGAGCAGTTCTTC. It encodes CSGRSSASSYNEQFF. The chain has TRBV29-1 and TRBJ2-1; TRBD2 is a possible D gene (6 bases). Trimming removed 7 bases at V and 0 bases at J, with 16 bases between. The germline V gene encodes CDR1 SQVTM and CDR2 ANQGSEA. The CDR3 is made up of 15 amino acids.

The chain joins TRBV9 to TRBJ2-7, with 9 nucleotides matching TRBD2. The J call may be faulty, since TRBJ2-5 better matches the DNA end. The V gene's germline CDR1 is SGDLS and CDR2 YYNGEE. The CDR3 is made up of 16 amino acids. The CDR3 DNA sequence: TGTGCCAGCAGCGTTGGGTCGAAAGCGGGAGGTGAGACCCAGTACTTC. Translation gives CASSVGSKAGGETQYF.

The chain combines TRBV7-2 with TRBJ2-7; 9 bases agree with TRBD2. V trimming: 0 bases; J trimming: 0 bases; junction bases outside the gene matches: 6. The CDR3 sequence is 17 residues long. The germline gives CDR1 SGHTA, CDR2 FQGNSA. The CDR3 reads CASSLARSSGTSYEQYF. CDR3 bases: TGTGCCAGCAGCTTAGCGAGGTCTAGCGGGACCTCCTACGAGCAGTACTTC. The full variable domain, completed using reference TRBV7-2 and TRBJ2-7, is GAGVSQSPSNKVTEKGKDVELRCDPISGHTALYWYRQSLGQGLEFLIYFQGNSAPDKSGLPSDRFSAERTGGSVSTLTIQRTQQEDSAVYLCASSLARSSGTSYEQYFGPGTRLTVT.

This rearrangement joins TRBV7-9 to TRBJ2-4; TRBD1 matches 9 bases. CDR1 and CDR2 (germline): SEHNR, FQNEAQ (reference sequence). J lost 6 bases, V lost 3 bases, and 12 bases had no gene match. The length of the CDR3 is 17 residues. The DNA for the CDR3 is TGTGCCAGCAGCTTGGTTCCCGGGACAGGGAAGGGAAACATTCAGTACTTC. Amino acid sequence: CASSLVPGTGKGNIQYF.

This clonotype has only a few counts. The chain uses TRBV5-1 and TRBJ2-5; possibly TRBD2 for D (5 bases). Trimming took 5 bases from V and 11 from J, leaving 13 bases between them. The germline V gene has CDR1 SGHRS and CDR2 YFSETQ. The CDR3 runs to 11 residues. The CDR3 here is CASSGVWEQYF. CDR3 DNA: TGCGCCAGCAGTGGTGTTTGGGAGCAGTACTTC.